One and the same sample provided the 26 T cell receptor beta chains below, sequenced in a study of tumor-infiltrating lymphocytes in primary liver carcinoma. Without any cell sorting, about 19-30 mg of bulk tissue yielded co-extracted RNA and DNA. With a constant-region primer, TCR beta cDNA was made from 400 to 550 ng of total RNA. Libraries for TCR beta were built through three nested multiplex PCR rounds, which together made up a slightly modified ARM-PCR procedure. A C-beta reverse primer and TRBV1-TRBV30 forward primers served in each of the first two PCR rounds, at ten to eleven cycles apiece. TCRdb passed the multiplex PCR reads through MiXCR, listing each CDR3 protein once. The sample includes about 64,000 distinct CDR3 sequences, about two thirds of them seen just once. What was sequenced was liver tumor tissue from sampling region 4. The subset here: tumor region T4, right-lateral pole. The receptors here all came from a man aged 35-49 years with primary liver carcinoma and hepatitis B virus infection.

For this clonotype: This clone may be a read error of a much larger clone one base away. The V and J genes are TRBV11-2 and TRBJ2-1; TRBD2 agrees at 8 bases. This CDR3 has 15 amino acids. Germline values: CDR1 SGHAT, CDR2 FQNNGV. The CDR3 loop is CASSLGAGVHNDQFF. In DNA form, the CDR3 reads TGTGCCAGCAGCTTAGGAGCGGGAGTTCACAATGATCAGTTCTTC.

About this clonotype: Likely a read error: the CDR3 ends without its conserved phenylalanine or tryptophan. It is unclear where the CDR3 begins or ends on the DNA, so no DNA is shown, and the CDR3 is as TCRdb lists it. V gene TRBV12-3 or TRBV12-4 combines with J gene TRBJ2-2. The CDR3 region is 17 residues in length, termini included. The CDR3 is CASSFRPLSTQTGELFY.

This clonotype was seen a few times. This may stem from a read error, because a much larger clone lies one nucleotide away. V usage is TRBV9 and J usage is TRBJ2-1; no definite D call. There are 13 residues in the CDR3. Germline CDR1 is SGDLS and CDR2 is YYNGEE. The CDR3 coding sequence is TGTACCAGCAGCCCCTCTGGGTACAATGAGCAGTTCTTC. It specifies CTSSPSGYNEQFF. Together with reference TRBV9 and TRBJ2-1, the CDR3 gives the full variable domain: DSGVTQTPKHLITATGQRVTLRCSPRSGDLSVYWYQQSLDQGLQFLIQYYNGEERAKGNILERFSAQQFPDLHSELNLSSLELGDSALYFCTSSPSGYNEQFFGPGTRLTVL.

This clonotype came up many times. The rearrangement joins TRBV10-2 to TRBJ1-1; no reliable D call. CDR1 is WSHSY, CDR2 SAAADI, per germline. The CDR3 contains 13 residues. Trimming took off 3 bases at V and 2 bases at J, with 7 bases between the two ends. The CDR3 loop is CASSEVENTEAFF. As DNA, the CDR3 is TGCGCCAGCAGTGAAGTAGAAAACACTGAAGCTTTCTTT.

Remarks on this clonotype: One end of the junction fails to match germline, which may point to a read error. The J gene is TRBJ2-5, the V gene TRBV11-2; weak D call: TRBD2 (5 bases). Germline CDR1 SGHAT, CDR2 FQNNGV. This CDR3 spans 18 amino acids. The CDR3 here is CVSRLARLALGEKETQYF. As DNA, the CDR3 is TGTGTCAGCAGGTTAGCGAGGCTAGCCCTGGGAGAAAAAGAGACCCAGTACTTC.

This clonotype appeared once. One junction end does not reproduce the germline sequence, and a read error may be involved. The J gene is TRBJ2-2, the V gene TRBV4-1; 11 bases map to TRBD1. The CDR3 has 16 amino acids. CDR1 and CDR2 from the germline V gene are MGHRA and YSYEKL. As DNA, the CDR3 is TGCGCCAGTAACGATCGGGACAGGGGGTTAACCGAGGAGCTGTTTTTT. Protein product: CASNDRDRGLTEELFF.

Points on this clonotype: Since a much larger clone is just one base distant, this may be a read error. The rearrangement uses TRBV29-1 and TRBJ2-7, with 7 bases lining up with TRBD2. V trimming: 5 bases; J trimming: 6 bases; junction bases outside the gene matches: 10. This CDR3 is built from 13 residues. Per germline, CDR1 SQVTM and CDR2 ANQGSEA. The CDR3 DNA sequence: TGCAGCGTTCAATTGAGGGGAGGGCGCGAGCAGTACTTC. The encoded protein is CSVQLRGGREQYF.

Concerning this clonotype: As the CDR3 is not closed by the conserved phenylalanine or tryptophan, this likely results from a read error. The DNA is left out, because the CDR3 cannot be placed on it with certainty; the CDR3 is given as TCRdb lists it. The genes are TRBV29-1 and TRBJ2-3. The CDR3 has 11 amino acids, counting both end residues. The germline CDR1 and CDR2 sequences are SQVTM and ANQGSEA. The CDR3 loop is CSVENTDTQCC.

A note on this clonotype: Relative to the germline gene, one junction end is altered; a read error may explain this. The chain employs TRBV11-2 and TRBJ1-2; D unresolved. CDR1 SGHAT and CDR2 FQNNGV come from the germline V gene. CDR3 length: 15 amino acids. In DNA form, the CDR3 reads TGTACCAGCAGCAACCATGTGGCCACTAACTATGGCTACACCTTC. Protein sequence: CTSSNHVATNYGYTF.

As for this clonotype: Compared with germline, one end of the junction differs, possibly owing to a read error. The chain uses TRBV4-3 and TRBJ2-7, with D perhaps being TRBD1 or TRBD2 (6 bases each). Germline CDR1 LGHNA, CDR2 YSLEER. The CDR3 is 15 amino acids. Here the CDR3 DNA reads TGCGCCAGCAGCCAAGATAGGGGGACGGGAGACGAGCAGTATTTC. It encodes CASSQDRGTGDEQYF.

A remark on this clonotype: The conserved phenylalanine or tryptophan normally closing the CDR3 is absent here, so this likely arose from a read error. The limits of the CDR3 on the DNA are not certain, so only TCRdb's listed CDR3 is given. The chain links TRBV5-6 to TRBJ2-1; the table's TRBD2 call for D was not verified on the DNA. Germline assignment: CDR1 SGHDT and CDR2 YYEEEE. With termini counted, the CDR3 has 17 amino acids. This chain's CDR3 is CASSLVASGRIYNEQFL.

With respect to this clonotype: Because it lacks the conserved phenylalanine or tryptophan at the end, this CDR3 is likely a read error. The V call is TRBV9, the J call TRBJ2-2; the D gene is possibly TRBD1 (6 bases). Deletions cut 0 bases from V and 7 bases from J, with 10 bases between. Germline CDR1 and CDR2: SGDLS and YYNGEE. The CDR3 is 14 residues long. For the CDR3, the DNA is TGTGCCAGCAGCGTAGCAGGGGATAGCGGGGAGCTGTTTTCT. Residues: CASSVAGDSGELFS.

Concerning this clonotype itself: A much larger clonotype is one base distant, so this may be a read error. The chain is built from TRBV6-2 or TRBV6-3 and TRBJ2-2, with D unclear. The CDR3 is 11 residues long. Per germline, CDR1 MNHEY and CDR2 SVGEGT. The DNA of the CDR3 is TGTGCCATCAGTTCCTCCGGGGAGCTGTTTTTT. It translates to CAISSSGELFF.

The chain is built from TRBV5-1 and TRBJ2-2; D unresolved. V lost 1 base, J lost 6 bases, and 10 bases lay in between. Germline CDR1 reads SGHRS; CDR2 reads YFSETQ. The CDR3 sequence is 14 residues long. The CDR3 DNA is TGCGCCAGCAGCTTGTTAAGGATCCCCGGGGAGCTGTTTTTT. Encoded protein: CASSLLRIPGELFF.

V usage is TRBV7-8 and J usage is TRBJ2-2; D perhaps matches TRBD2 (5 bases). This CDR3 contains 16 residues. Germline-derived CDR1 and CDR2 are SGHVS and FQNEAQ. V dropped 3 bases and J dropped 1 base, with 12 bases sitting between them. The CDR3 nucleotides are TGTGCCAGCAGCTTTGTGGGAGTATTGAACACCGGGGAGCTGTTTTTT. Translating gives CASSFVGVLNTGELFF.

V and J are TRBV7-9 and TRBJ1-1; TRBD1 might be the D (5 bases). Germline V gene lookup returns CDR1 SEHNR and CDR2 FQNEAQ (reference sequence). Trimming took 7 bases from V and 11 from J, leaving 20 bases between them. The CDR3 length is 13 residues. The DNA of the CDR3 is TGTGCCAGCATCCTCTGGGTCGGGGGGGAGGCTTTCTTT. Protein: CASILWVGGEAFF. The full variable domain, rest sourced from reference TRBV7-9 and TRBJ1-1, is DTGVSQNPRHKITKRGQNVTFRCDPISEHNRLYWYRQTLGQGPEFLTYFQNEAQLEKSRLLSDRFSAERPKGSFSTLEIQRTEQGDSAMYLCASILWVGGEAFFGQGTRLTVV.

A word on this clonotype: Relative to the germline gene, one junction end is altered; a read error may explain this. The rearrangement links TRBV6-2 or TRBV6-3 to TRBJ1-1; TRBD1 might be the D (6 bases). CDR1 and CDR2 (germline): MNHEY, SVGEGT. The CDR3 runs to 12 residues. The CDR3 region is CVSGTPNTEAFF. The CDR3 nucleotides are TGTGTCAGCGGGACACCTAACACTGAAGCTTTCTTT.

Worth noting for this clonotype: Possible read error: a much larger clone is one base away. V usage is TRBV24-1 and J usage is TRBJ2-1; 11 bases match TRBD1. V lost 0 bases and J lost 5; bases outside the gene matches: 5. This CDR3 has 17 residues. CDR1 and CDR2 (germline): KGHDR, SFDVKD. As DNA, the CDR3 is TGTGCCACCAGTGATTTGCTCCGGGACAGGGGGGACAATGAGCAGTTCTTC. It codes for CATSDLLRDRGDNEQFF.

The chain's CDR3 is CASSTLAEGPYEQYF. The CDR3 coding sequence is TGTGCCAGCAGTACCTTGGCCGAGGGCCCGTACGAGCAGTACTTC. The chain links TRBV6-1 to TRBJ2-7, with D maybe TRBD2 (5 bases). V was clipped by 5 bases and J by 4 bases, with 18 bases between them. CDR3 length equals 15 residues. Germline V gene lookup returns CDR1 MNHNS and CDR2 SASEGT.

V gene TRBV6-6 combines with J gene TRBJ2-3; possible D gene TRBD1, 5 bases. The germline gives CDR1 MNHNY, CDR2 SVGAGI (reference sequence). V dropped 7 bases and J dropped 1 base, with 9 bases sitting between them. CDR3 length: 13 amino acids. The CDR3 sequence is CASNPRGTDTQYF. Here the CDR3 DNA reads TGTGCCAGCAATCCCAGGGGCACAGATACGCAGTATTTT.

A word on this clonotype: One end of the junction does not line up with germline, which may come from a read error. This sequence joins TRBV14 and TRBJ2-7; possible D gene TRBD2, 6 bases. The CDR3 totals 14 residues. Germline-derived CDR1 and CDR2 are SGHDN and FVKESK. CDR3 amino acids: CTSSQVASVGEQYF. CDR3 bases: TGTACCAGCAGTCAAGTTGCTAGCGTCGGCGAGCAGTACTTC.

This clonotype was seen only once. A much larger clone lies a single base off, so this may be a read error. The gene calls are TRBV5-6 and TRBJ2-7; D is perhaps TRBD1 (5 bases). Germline V lookup: CDR1 SGHDT, CDR2 YYEEEE. V lost 6 bases and J lost 3, with 16 bases in between. The CDR3 length is 14 residues. The CDR3 sequence is CASTRTPSFYEQYF. CDR3 coding DNA: TGTGCCAGCACCCGGACACCGAGCTTCTACGAGCAGTACTTC.

The CDR3 nucleotides read TGTGCCAGCAGCTTGGGGCAAGGAAGGACGCAGTATTTT. Its translation is CASSLGQGRTQYF. The V and J genes are TRBV5-4 and TRBJ2-3; D is unresolved. Trimming took off 0 bases at V and 9 bases at J, with 11 bases between the two ends. This CDR3 is 13 amino acids long. From germline, CDR1 is SGHNT and CDR2 YYREEE (reference sequence).

By sample share, this clonotype is medium-sized. The genes are TRBV29-1 and TRBJ2-7; TRBD2 matches at 8 bases. Germline trimming cut 5 bases from V and 7 bases from J; bases unmatched to any gene: 7. The CDR3 runs to 12 residues. Looked up from germline, CDR1 is SQVTM and CDR2 is ANQGSEA. In nucleotides, the CDR3 is TGCAGCGTTAGGGCGGGAGGTTCAGAGCAGTACTTC. Its protein product is CSVRAGGSEQYF.

This clonotype appeared once. This sequence joins TRBV6-1 and TRBJ2-2, with D perhaps matching TRBD2 (5 bases). The CDR3 is 15 amino acids. From germline, CDR1 is MNHNS and CDR2 SASEGT. The ends were cut back, 0 bases at V and 7 bases at J, with 12 bases in the middle. Here the CDR3 reads CASSEASGWRGELFF. DNA of the CDR3: TGTGCCAGCAGTGAAGCGTCGGGGTGGCGCGGGGAGCTGTTTTTT.

Of note for this clonotype: Germline and junction disagree at one end, which may indicate a read error. This chain joins TRBV11-2 and TRBJ2-1; the D is unclear. The length of the CDR3 is 14 residues. CDR1 and CDR2 from the germline V gene are SGHAT and FQNNGV. CDR3 in DNA: TGTGCTAGCAGCTTATACCAGCTAGTTAGCGAGCAGTTCTTC. This codes for CASSLYQLVSEQFF.